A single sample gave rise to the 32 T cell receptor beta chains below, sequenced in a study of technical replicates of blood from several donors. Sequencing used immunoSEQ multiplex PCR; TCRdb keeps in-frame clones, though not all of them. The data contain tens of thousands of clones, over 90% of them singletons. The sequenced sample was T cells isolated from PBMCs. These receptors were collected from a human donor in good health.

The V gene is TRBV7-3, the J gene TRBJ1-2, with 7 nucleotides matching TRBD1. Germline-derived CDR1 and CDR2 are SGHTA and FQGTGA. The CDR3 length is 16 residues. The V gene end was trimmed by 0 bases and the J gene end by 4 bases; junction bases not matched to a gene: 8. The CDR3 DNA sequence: TGTGCCAGCAGCTTAACGGCAACAGGGGTTTCCTATGGCTACACCTTC. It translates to CASSLTATGVSYGYTF. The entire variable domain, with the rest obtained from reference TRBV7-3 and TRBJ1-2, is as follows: GAGVSQTPSNKVTEKGKYVELRCDPISGHTALYWYRQSLGQGPEFLIYFQGTGAADDSGLPNDRFFAVRPEGSVSTLKIQRTERGDSAVYLCASSLTATGVSYGYTFGSGTRLTVV.

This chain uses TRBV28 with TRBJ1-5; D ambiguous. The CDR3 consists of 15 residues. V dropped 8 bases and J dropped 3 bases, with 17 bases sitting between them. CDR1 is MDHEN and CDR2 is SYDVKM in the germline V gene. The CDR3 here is CASSAPGDANQPQHF. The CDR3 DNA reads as TGTGCCAGCTCGGCTCCCGGGGATGCCAATCAGCCCCAGCATTTT.

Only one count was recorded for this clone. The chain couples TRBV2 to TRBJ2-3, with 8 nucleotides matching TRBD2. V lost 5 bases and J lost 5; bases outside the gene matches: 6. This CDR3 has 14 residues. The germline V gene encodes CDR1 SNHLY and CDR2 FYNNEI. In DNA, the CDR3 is TGTGCCAGCAGTCCCGGACTAGCTGTAGATACGCAGTATTTT. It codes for CASSPGLAVDTQYF.

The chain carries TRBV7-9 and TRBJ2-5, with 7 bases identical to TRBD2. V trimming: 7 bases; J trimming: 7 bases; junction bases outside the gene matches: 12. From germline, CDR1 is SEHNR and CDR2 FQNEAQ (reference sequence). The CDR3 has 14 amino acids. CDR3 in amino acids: CASTPVGGTVTQYF. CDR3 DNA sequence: TGTGCCAGCACTCCCGTCGGGGGGACCGTGACCCAGTACTTC. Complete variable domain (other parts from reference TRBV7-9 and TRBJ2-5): DTGVSQNPRHKITKRGQNVTFRCDPISEHNRLYWYRQTLGQGPEFLTYFQNEAQLEKSRLLSDRFSAERPKGSFSTLEIQRTEQGDSAMYLCASTPVGGTVTQYFGPGTRLLVL.

Here the CDR3 reads CASSSPEGEEGTGNTIYF. The CDR3 nucleotides read TGTGCCAGCAGCTCACCCGAAGGGGAGGAGGGGACTGGAAACACCATATATTTT. The chain links TRBV7-9 to TRBJ1-3; tentative D call: TRBD1 (5 bases). V lost 4 bases, J lost 2 bases, and 21 bases lay in between. CDR1 and CDR2 (germline): SEHNR, FQNEAQ (reference sequence). The CDR3 is 18 residues long.

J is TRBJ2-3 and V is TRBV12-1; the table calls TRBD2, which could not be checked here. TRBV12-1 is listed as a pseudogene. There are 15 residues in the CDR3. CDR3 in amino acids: CASSFVPGSTDTQYF. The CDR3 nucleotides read TGTGCCAGCAGCTTTGTCCCGGGGTCCACAGATACGCAGTATTTT.

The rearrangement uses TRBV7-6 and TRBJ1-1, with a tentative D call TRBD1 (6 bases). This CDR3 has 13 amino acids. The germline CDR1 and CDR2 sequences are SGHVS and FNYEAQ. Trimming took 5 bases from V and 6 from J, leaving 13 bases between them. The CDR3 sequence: CASSLGGGAEAFF. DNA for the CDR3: TGTGCCAGCAGCCTGGGCGGGGGCGCTGAAGCTTTCTTT.

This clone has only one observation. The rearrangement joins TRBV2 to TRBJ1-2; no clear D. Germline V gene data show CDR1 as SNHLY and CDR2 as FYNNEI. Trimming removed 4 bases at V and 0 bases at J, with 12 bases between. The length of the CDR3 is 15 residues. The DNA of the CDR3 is TGTGCCAGCAGTGCTTTTCCCAACTCTAACTATGGCTACACCTTC. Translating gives CASSAFPNSNYGYTF.

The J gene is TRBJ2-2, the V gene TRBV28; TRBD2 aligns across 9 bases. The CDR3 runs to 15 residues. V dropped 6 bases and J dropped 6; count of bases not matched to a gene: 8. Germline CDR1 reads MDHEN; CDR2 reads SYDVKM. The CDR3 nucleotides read TGTGCCAGCAGACGACTAGCGGCTATATCCGGGGAGCTGTTTTTT. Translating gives CASRRLAAISGELFF. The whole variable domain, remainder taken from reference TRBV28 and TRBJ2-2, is DVKVTQSSRYLVKRTGEKVFLECVQDMDHENMFWYRQDPGLGLRLIYFSYDVKMKEKGDIPEGYSVSREKKERFSLILESASTNQTSMYLCASRRLAAISGELFFGEGSRLTVL.

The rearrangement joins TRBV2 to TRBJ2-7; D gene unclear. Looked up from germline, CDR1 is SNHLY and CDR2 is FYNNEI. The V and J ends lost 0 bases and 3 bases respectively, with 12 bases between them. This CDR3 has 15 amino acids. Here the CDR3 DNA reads TGTGCCAGCAGTGAAGCGCTTCTCAGGTACTACGAGCAGTACTTC. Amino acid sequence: CASSEALLRYYEQYF.

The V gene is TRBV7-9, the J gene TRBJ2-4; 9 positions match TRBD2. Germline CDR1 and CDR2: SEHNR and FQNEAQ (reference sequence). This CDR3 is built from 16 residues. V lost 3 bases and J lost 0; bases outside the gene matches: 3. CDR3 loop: CASSFIAGVAKNIQYF. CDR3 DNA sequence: TGTGCCAGCAGCTTTATAGCGGGGGTAGCCAAAAACATTCAGTACTTC.

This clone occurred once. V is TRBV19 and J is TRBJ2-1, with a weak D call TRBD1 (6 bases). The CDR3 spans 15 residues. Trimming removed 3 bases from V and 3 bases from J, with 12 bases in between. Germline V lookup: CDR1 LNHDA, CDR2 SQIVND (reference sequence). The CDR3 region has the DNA TGTGCCAGTAGTATCTTCCAGGGGCTCTACAATGAGCAGTTCTTC. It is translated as CASSIFQGLYNEQFF.

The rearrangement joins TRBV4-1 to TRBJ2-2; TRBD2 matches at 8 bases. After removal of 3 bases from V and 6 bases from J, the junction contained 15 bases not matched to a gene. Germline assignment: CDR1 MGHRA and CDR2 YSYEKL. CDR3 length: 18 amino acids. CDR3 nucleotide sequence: TGCGCCAGCAGCCACCGGGGGGGCGGGAGCGCTTATGCCGGGGAGCTGTTTTTT. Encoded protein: CASSHRGGGSAYAGELFF.

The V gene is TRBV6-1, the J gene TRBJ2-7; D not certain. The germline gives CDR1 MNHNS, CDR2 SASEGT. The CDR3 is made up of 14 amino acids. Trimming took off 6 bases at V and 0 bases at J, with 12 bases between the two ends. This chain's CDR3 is CASRQTLSSYEQYF. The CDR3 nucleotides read TGTGCCAGCAGACAGACATTGAGCTCCTACGAGCAGTACTTC.

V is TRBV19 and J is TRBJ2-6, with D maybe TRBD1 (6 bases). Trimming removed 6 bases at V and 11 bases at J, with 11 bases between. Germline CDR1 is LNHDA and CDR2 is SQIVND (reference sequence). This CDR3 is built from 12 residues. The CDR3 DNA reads TGTGCCAGTAGAGGGGGTACTTACGTCCTGACTTTC. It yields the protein CASRGGTYVLTF. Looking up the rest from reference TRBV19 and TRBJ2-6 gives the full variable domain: DGGITQSPKYLFRKEGQNVTLSCEQNLNHDAMYWYRQDPGQGLRLIYYSQIVNDFQKGDIAEGYSVSREKKESFPLTVTSAQKNPTAFYLCASRGGTYVLTFGAGSRLTVL.

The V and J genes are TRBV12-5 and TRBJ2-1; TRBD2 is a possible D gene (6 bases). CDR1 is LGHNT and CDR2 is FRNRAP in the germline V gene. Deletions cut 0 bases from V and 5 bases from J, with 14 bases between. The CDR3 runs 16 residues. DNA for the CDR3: TGTGCTAGTGGTTTGGTAACTGTCGGGAGAAACAATGAGCAGTTCTTC. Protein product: CASGLVTVGRNNEQFF.

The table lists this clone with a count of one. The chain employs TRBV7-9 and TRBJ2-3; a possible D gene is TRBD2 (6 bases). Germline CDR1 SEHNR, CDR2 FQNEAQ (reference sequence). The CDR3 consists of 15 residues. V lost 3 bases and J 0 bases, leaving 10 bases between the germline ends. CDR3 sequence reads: CASSFSGSSTDTQYF. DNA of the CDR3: TGTGCCAGCAGCTTTAGCGGCTCTAGCACAGATACGCAGTATTTT.

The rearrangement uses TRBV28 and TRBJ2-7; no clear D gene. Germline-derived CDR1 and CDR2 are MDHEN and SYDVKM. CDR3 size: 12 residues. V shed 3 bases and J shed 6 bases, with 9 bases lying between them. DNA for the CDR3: TGTGCCAGCAGTTTGGTCAGTGGCGAGCAGTACTTC. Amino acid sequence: CASSLVSGEQYF. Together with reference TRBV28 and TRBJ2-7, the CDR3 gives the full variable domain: DVKVTQSSRYLVKRTGEKVFLECVQDMDHENMFWYRQDPGLGLRLIYFSYDVKMKEKGDIPEGYSVSREKKERFSLILESASTNQTSMYLCASSLVSGEQYFGPGTRLTVT.

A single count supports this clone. CDR3 DNA sequence: TGTGCCAGCAGCCAAGATGGAGTAGACGAGCAGTACTTC. Translation: CASSQDGVDEQYF. This chain uses TRBV4-2 with TRBJ2-7; no reliable D call. CDR1 LGHNA and CDR2 YNFKEQ come from the germline V gene. CDR3 length equals 13 residues. V was clipped by 0 bases and J by 5 bases, with 8 bases between them.

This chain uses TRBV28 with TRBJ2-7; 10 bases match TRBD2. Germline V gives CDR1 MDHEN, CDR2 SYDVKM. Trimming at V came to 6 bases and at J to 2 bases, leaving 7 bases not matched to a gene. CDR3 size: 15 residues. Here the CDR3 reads CASSPTTSGAYEQYF. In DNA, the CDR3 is TGTGCCAGCAGCCCCACCACTAGCGGGGCCTACGAGCAGTACTTC.

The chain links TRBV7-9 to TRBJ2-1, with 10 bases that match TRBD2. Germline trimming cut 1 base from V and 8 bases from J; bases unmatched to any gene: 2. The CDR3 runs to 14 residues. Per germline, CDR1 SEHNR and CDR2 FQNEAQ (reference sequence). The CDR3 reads CASSLGLAGDEQFF. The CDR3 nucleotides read TGTGCCAGCAGCTTAGGGCTAGCGGGAGATGAGCAGTTCTTC.

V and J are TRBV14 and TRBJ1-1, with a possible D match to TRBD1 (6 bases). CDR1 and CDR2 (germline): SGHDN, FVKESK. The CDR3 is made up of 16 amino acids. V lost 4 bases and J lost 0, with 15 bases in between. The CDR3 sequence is CASSPRQDFMNTEAFF. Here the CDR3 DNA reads TGTGCCAGCAGCCCCAGACAGGACTTTATGAACACTGAAGCTTTCTTT.

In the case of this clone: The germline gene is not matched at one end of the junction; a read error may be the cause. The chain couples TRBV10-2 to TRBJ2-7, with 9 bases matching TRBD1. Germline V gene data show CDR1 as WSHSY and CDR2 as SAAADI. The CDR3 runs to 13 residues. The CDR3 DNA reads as TGCGCCAGCAGTGATGGGTGGGACAGGGCCTCGAACTTC. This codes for CASSDGWDRASNF.

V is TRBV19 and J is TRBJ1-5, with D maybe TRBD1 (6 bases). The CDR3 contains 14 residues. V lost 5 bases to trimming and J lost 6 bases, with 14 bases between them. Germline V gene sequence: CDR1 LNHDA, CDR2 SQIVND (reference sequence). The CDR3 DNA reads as TGTGCCAGTAGTTTACAGGGCGGGGGTCAGCCCCAGCATTTT. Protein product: CASSLQGGGQPQHF. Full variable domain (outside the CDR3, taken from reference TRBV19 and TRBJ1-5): DGGITQSPKYLFRKEGQNVTLSCEQNLNHDAMYWYRQDPGQGLRLIYYSQIVNDFQKGDIAEGYSVSREKKESFPLTVTSAQKNPTAFYLCASSLQGGGQPQHFGDGTRLSIL.

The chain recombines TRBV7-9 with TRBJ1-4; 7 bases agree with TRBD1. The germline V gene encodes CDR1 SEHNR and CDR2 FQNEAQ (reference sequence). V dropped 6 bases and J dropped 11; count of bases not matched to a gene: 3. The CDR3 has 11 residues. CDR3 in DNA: TGTGCCAGCAGTCTGACAGGGAAACTGTTTTTT. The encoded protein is CASSLTGKLFF. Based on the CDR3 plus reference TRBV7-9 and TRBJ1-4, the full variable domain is DTGVSQNPRHKITKRGQNVTFRCDPISEHNRLYWYRQTLGQGPEFLTYFQNEAQLEKSRLLSDRFSAERPKGSFSTLEIQRTEQGDSAMYLCASSLTGKLFFGSGTQLSVL.

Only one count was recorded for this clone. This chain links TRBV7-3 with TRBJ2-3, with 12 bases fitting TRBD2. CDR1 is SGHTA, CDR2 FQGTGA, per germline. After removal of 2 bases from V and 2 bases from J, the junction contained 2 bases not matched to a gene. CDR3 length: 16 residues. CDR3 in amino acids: CASSLRLAGATDTQYF. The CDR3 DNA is TGTGCCAGCAGCTTACGACTAGCGGGGGCCACAGATACGCAGTATTTT.

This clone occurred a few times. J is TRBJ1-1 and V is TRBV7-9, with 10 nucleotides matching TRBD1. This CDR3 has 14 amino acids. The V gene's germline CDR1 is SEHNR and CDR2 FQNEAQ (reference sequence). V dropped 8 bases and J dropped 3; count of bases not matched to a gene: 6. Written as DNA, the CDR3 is TGTGCCAGCGGTGGCGGGACAGGGGACACTGAAGCTTTCTTT. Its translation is CASGGGTGDTEAFF.

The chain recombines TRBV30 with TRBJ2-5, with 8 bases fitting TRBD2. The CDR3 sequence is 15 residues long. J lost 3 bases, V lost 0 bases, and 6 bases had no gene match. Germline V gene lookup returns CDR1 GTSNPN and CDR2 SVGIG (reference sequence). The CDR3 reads CAWSVFGGGEETQYF. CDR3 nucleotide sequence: TGTGCCTGGAGTGTATTCGGGGGGGGCGAAGAGACCCAGTACTTC. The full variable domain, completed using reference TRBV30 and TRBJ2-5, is SQTIHQWPATLVQPVGSPLSLECTVEGTSNPNLYWYRQAAGRGLQLLFYSVGIGQISSEVPQNLSASRPQDRQFILSSKKLLLSDSGFYLCAWSVFGGGEETQYFGPGTRLLVL.

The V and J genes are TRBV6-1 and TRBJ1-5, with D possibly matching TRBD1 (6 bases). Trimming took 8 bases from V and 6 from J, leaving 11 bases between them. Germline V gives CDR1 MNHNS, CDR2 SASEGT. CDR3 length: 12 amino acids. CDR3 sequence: CASYRVGQPQHF. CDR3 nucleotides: TGTGCCAGCTACAGGGTCGGTCAGCCCCAGCATTTT.

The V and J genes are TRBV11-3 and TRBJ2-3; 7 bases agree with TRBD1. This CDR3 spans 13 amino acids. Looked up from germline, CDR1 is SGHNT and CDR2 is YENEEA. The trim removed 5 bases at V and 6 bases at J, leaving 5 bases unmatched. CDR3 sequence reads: CASSDRDPDTQYF. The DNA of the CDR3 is TGTGCCAGCAGCGACAGGGACCCTGATACGCAGTATTTT.

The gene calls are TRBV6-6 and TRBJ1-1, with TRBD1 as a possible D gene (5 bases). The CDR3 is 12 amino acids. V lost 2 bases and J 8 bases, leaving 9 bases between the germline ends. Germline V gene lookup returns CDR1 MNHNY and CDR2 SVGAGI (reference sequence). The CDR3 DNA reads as TGTGCCAGCAGTTACGTGGGGCTCGAAGCTTTCTTT. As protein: CASSYVGLEAFF.

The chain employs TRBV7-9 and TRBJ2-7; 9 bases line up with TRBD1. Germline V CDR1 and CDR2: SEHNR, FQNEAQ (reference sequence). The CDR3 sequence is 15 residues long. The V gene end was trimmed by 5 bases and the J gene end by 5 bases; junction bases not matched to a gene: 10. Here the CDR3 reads CASSTTGTGIDEQYF. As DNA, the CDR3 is TGTGCCAGCAGCACCACCGGGACAGGGATCGACGAGCAGTACTTC.